This TCR beta chain was documented in a study of CD8 T cells in ankylosing spondylitis. One entry per CDR3 protein, called by TCRdb with MiXCR from the 5' RACE reads. The sample has roughly 260,000 distinct CDR3 sequences, 15% to 20% seen once; the top ten hold 7.5% to 9.5%. With 7 bases removed from V and 3 bases from J, the gap between germline ends came to 9 bases. The CDR3 extends over 12 amino acids. This clonotype was detected many times. This TCR derives from a male donor with ankylosing spondylitis or in good health (not recorded which). The chain is built from TRBV12-3 or TRBV12-4 and TRBJ1-1; D is unresolved. Sequenced sample: blood, either unsorted or a sorted T cell fraction (not recorded which). For the CDR3, the DNA is TGTGCCAGCAACACAGACTACACTGAAGCTTTCTTT. This codes for CASNTDYTEAFF.